A single sample is the source of the 30 T cell receptor beta chains below, sequenced in a study of T cells in Graves' hyperthyroidism and ophthalmopathy. TCR beta CDR3 regions were amplified from RNA. The HTBI primer set was used in a first-round RT-PCR of the TCR CDR3. MiXCR was run by TCRdb on the multiplex PCR reads, yielding one entry per CDR3 protein. The table includes roughly 290,000 distinct CDR3 sequences, roughly an eighth detected once. Specimen: blood. Receptors were obtained from a woman between 40 and 50 years old with Graves' hyperthyroidism.

This clonotype was seen at least ten times. The rearrangement joins TRBV5-1 to TRBJ1-1; D may be TRBD1 (6 bases). Germline assignment: CDR1 SGHRS and CDR2 YFSETQ. The ends were cut back, 6 bases at V and 1 base at J, with 13 bases in the middle. CDR3 length: 14 residues. The CDR3 DNA follows: TGCGCCAGCATCCAAGGGGGGGGGAACACTGAAGCTTTCTTT. Its protein is CASIQGGGNTEAFF. The full variable domain, rest sourced from reference TRBV5-1 and TRBJ1-1, is KAGVTQTPRYLIKTRGQQVTLSCSPISGHRSVSWYQQTPGQGLQFLFEYFSETQRNKGNFPGRFSGRQFSNSRSEMNVSTLELGDSALYLCASIQGGGNTEAFFGQGTRLTVV.

This clonotype came up a few times. The V gene is TRBV10-3, the J gene TRBJ1-6; D is unresolved. The V gene's germline CDR1 is ENHRY and CDR2 SYGVKD. The CDR3 spans 17 residues. The V end was cut by 4 bases, the J end by 0 bases, with 13 bases between. CDR3: CAISGPKESSYNSPLHF. The CDR3 DNA reads as TGTGCCATCAGTGGACCGAAAGAGAGCTCCTATAATTCACCCCTCCACTTT.

CDR3 sequence (DNA): TGTGCCAGCAGTTACGATGGGCTCAACCAGCCCCAGCATTTT. Translation: CASSYDGLNQPQHF. J is TRBJ1-5 and V is TRBV6-5, with D hard to call. Looked up from germline, CDR1 is MNHEY and CDR2 is SVGAGI. The V gene lost 2 bases and the J gene lost 7 bases, with 12 bases spanning the gap. This CDR3 is 14 amino acids long.

This clonotype was recorded at least ten times. This sequence joins TRBV6-1 and TRBJ2-5, with a possible D match to TRBD1 (5 bases). CDR1 MNHNS and CDR2 SASEGT come from the germline V gene. The CDR3 is 15 amino acids. Trimming shortened V by 1 base and J by 4 bases, and 13 bases separated the two germline ends. CDR3: CASSEGSGMRETQYF. In DNA, the CDR3 is TGTGCCAGCAGTGAAGGCTCAGGGATGCGAGAGACCCAGTACTTC.

This clonotype was seen at least ten times. The chain is built from TRBV29-1 and TRBJ2-5, with TRBD2 matching over 7 bases. Germline V gene lookup returns CDR1 SQVTM and CDR2 ANQGSEA. The J segment lost 4 bases and the V segment lost 0 bases, leaving 5 bases of the junction unmatched. The CDR3 extends over 14 amino acids. The CDR3 region is CSVEDGAGVETQYF. The CDR3 DNA reads as TGCAGCGTTGAAGACGGCGCGGGGGTAGAGACCCAGTACTTC.

The sample holds one count of this clonotype. The chain joins TRBV15 to TRBJ2-6; D call uncertain. Trimming stripped 5 bases from V and 1 base from J, with 9 bases between. There are 15 residues in the CDR3. CDR1 LNHNV and CDR2 YYDKDF come from the germline V gene (reference sequence). The CDR3 DNA sequence: TGTGCCACCAGCGTCCAACCGTCTGGGGCCAACGTCCTGACTTTC. Its translation is CATSVQPSGANVLTF.

To note about this clonotype: A single base separates this from a much larger clone, so it may be a read error. V usage is TRBV3-1 and J usage is TRBJ2-1; D possibly corresponds to TRBD1 (5 bases). CDR3 length equals 15 residues. Trimming pared 1 base from V and 10 bases from J, leaving 17 bases between. Germline V gives CDR1 LGHDT, CDR2 YNNKEL (reference sequence). The CDR3 protein is CASSQGGSRPWEQFF. The CDR3 region has the DNA TGTGCCAGCAGCCAAGGGGGCAGCCGTCCGTGGGAGCAGTTCTTC.

V gene TRBV19 combines with J gene TRBJ2-2, with TRBD2 identical over 9 bases. The CDR3 is made up of 18 amino acids. Unmatched junction bases numbered 15, after V lost 3 bases and J lost 7 bases. The germline CDR1 and CDR2 sequences are LNHDA and SQIVND (reference sequence). CDR3 residues: CASSIFPSGTYLGGELFF. CDR3 bases: TGTGCCAGTAGTATTTTCCCTAGCGGGACGTATCTGGGCGGGGAGCTGTTTTTT.

V gene TRBV20-1 combines with J gene TRBJ2-3, with D unresolved. The CDR3 has 14 amino acids. Germline V lookup: CDR1 DFQATT, CDR2 SNEGSKA (reference sequence). V gave up 3 bases and J gave up 4 bases, with 14 bases separating them. Here the CDR3 DNA reads TGCAGTGCTAGTTCCAGCGTTCAGGCAGATACGCAGTATTTT. Its protein product is CSASSSVQADTQYF.

In its sample, this clonotype was seen many times. The chain carries TRBV7-2 and TRBJ2-1; D perhaps matches TRBD2 (6 bases). The CDR3 loop spans 14 amino acids. Germline V gene data show CDR1 as SGHTA and CDR2 as FQGNSA. Trimming removed 5 bases from V and 6 bases from J, with 14 bases in between. DNA of the CDR3: TGTGCCAGCAGCGCACCAATAGCGGCCAATGAGCAGTTCTTC. Translating gives CASSAPIAANEQFF.

A few counts support this clonotype. This chain connects TRBV12-3 or TRBV12-4 to TRBJ2-3; TRBD2 agrees at 7 bases. The V and J ends lost 4 bases and 5 bases, in that order; junction bases with no gene match: 0. This CDR3 spans 12 amino acids. CDR3 region: CASSSSGDTQYF. CDR3 bases: TGTGCCAGCAGTTCTAGCGGAGATACGCAGTATTTT.

This clonotype was seen at least ten times. This sequence joins TRBV10-2 and TRBJ2-7, with D unresolved. The CDR3 consists of 14 residues. Germline V gives CDR1 WSHSY, CDR2 SAAADI. Trimming left V 6 bases short and J 3 bases short, with 15 bases between. The CDR3, as DNA: TGCGCCAGCAGGGTCGCGCTTACCCGCTACGAGCAGTACTTC. It translates to CASRVALTRYEQYF.

This clonotype was seen a few times. This sequence may be a read error, since a much larger clone differs from it by one base. V gene TRBV3-1 combines with J gene TRBJ1-2; D is ambiguous. The CDR3 totals 14 residues. V lost 1 base and J 4 bases, leaving 10 bases between the germline ends. Germline CDR1 LGHDT, CDR2 YNNKEL (reference sequence). The CDR3 loop is CASSQVGPPYGYTF. The CDR3 nucleotides read TGTGCCAGCAGCCAAGTTGGGCCTCCCTATGGCTACACCTTC.

There are many counts of this clonotype. The genes are TRBV6-1 and TRBJ1-5; D possibly corresponds to TRBD1 (6 bases). This CDR3 spans 15 amino acids. The germline V gene encodes CDR1 MNHNS and CDR2 SASEGT. Trimming removed 5 bases at V and 2 bases at J, with 13 bases between. CDR3 coding DNA: TGTGCCAGCAGTTTTCAAGGGGGGGGCAATCAGCCCCAGCATTTT. Translated: CASSFQGGGNQPQHF.

This CDR3 reads CASSLAAGGSSYNEQFF. The DNA of the CDR3 is TGTGCCAGCAGCTTAGCAGCGGGAGGGAGCTCCTACAATGAGCAGTTCTTC. The chain carries TRBV7-3 and TRBJ2-1, with 10 nucleotides matching TRBD2. Germline V gene sequence: CDR1 SGHTA, CDR2 FQGTGA. The CDR3 is 17 amino acids. Trimming took 2 bases from V and 0 from J; bases not matched to a gene: 4. Drawing the rest from reference TRBV7-3 and TRBJ2-1, the complete variable domain is GAGVSQTPSNKVTEKGKYVELRCDPISGHTALYWYRQSLGQGPEFLIYFQGTGAADDSGLPNDRFFAVRPEGSVSTLKIQRTERGDSAVYLCASSLAAGGSSYNEQFFGPGTRLTVL.

Concerning this clonotype itself: A much more abundant neighbour one base away suggests this may be a read error. The V and J genes are TRBV7-8 and TRBJ2-1; 7 bases are shared with TRBD2. The CDR3 loop spans 15 amino acids. CDR1 is SGHVS and CDR2 is FQNEAQ in the germline V gene. CDR3 residues: CASSLLAGVYNERFF. DNA of the CDR3: TGTGCCAGCAGCCTCTTGGCGGGAGTGTACAATGAGCGGTTCTTC.

This clonotype appeared many times. The rearrangement joins TRBV6-1 to TRBJ2-7; TRBD2 is a possible D gene (5 bases). The germline V and J ends were trimmed by 6 bases and 7 bases, with 10 bases remaining between them. Germline V gives CDR1 MNHNS, CDR2 SASEGT. This CDR3 spans 11 amino acids. CDR3 residues: CASRRSGEQYF. The CDR3 coding sequence is TGTGCCAGCAGACGCTCGGGGGAGCAGTACTTC.

This clonotype occurred a few times. V gene TRBV5-4 combines with J gene TRBJ1-2, with TRBD1 identical over 9 bases. Germline-derived CDR1 and CDR2 are SGHNT and YYREEE (reference sequence). This CDR3 has 14 amino acids. The V and J ends lost 4 bases and 6 bases, in that order; junction bases with no gene match: 7. CDR3 sequence: CASSEAGTGNGYTF. CDR3 nucleotide sequence: TGTGCCAGCAGCGAAGCCGGGACAGGGAATGGCTACACCTTC.

Many counts were recorded for this clonotype. The chain employs TRBV10-3 and TRBJ2-5; 13 bases are a match to TRBD2. The V and J ends lost 4 bases and 5 bases, in that order; junction bases with no gene match: 1. Germline assignment: CDR1 ENHRY and CDR2 SYGVKD. The CDR3 extends over 14 amino acids. This CDR3 reads CAISGTSGSETQYF. CDR3 DNA sequence: TGTGCCATCAGTGGGACTAGCGGGAGTGAGACCCAGTACTTC.

V gene TRBV7-9 combines with J gene TRBJ2-1; D possibly corresponds to TRBD2 (5 bases). Germline loops: CDR1 SEHNR, CDR2 FQNEAQ (reference sequence). The CDR3 is 15 amino acids. V dropped 3 bases and J dropped 2 bases, with 11 bases sitting between them. CDR3 bases: TGTGCCAGCAGCTTTAATGGACTCACCTACAATGAGCAGTTCTTC. It codes for CASSFNGLTYNEQFF.

This clonotype was seen repeatedly, ten times or more. The V and J genes are TRBV12-3 or TRBV12-4 and TRBJ1-5, with D unclear. This CDR3 has 13 amino acids. Trimming cost V 6 bases and J 5 bases, with 11 bases left between them. Here the CDR3 reads CASSRRGDQPQHF. The CDR3, as DNA: TGTGCCAGCAGCCGACGGGGAGATCAGCCCCAGCATTTT.

This clonotype was seen ten or more times. This chain links TRBV7-9 with TRBJ2-7, with D maybe TRBD1 (8 bases). Germline V gene sequence: CDR1 SEHNR, CDR2 FQNEAQ (reference sequence). Deletions cut 4 bases from V and 6 bases from J, with 19 bases between. The CDR3 loop spans 15 amino acids. CDR3 region: CASSSGQGGGSEQYF. The CDR3 DNA reads as TGTGCCAGCAGCTCTGGACAGGGAGGGGGCTCCGAGCAGTACTTC.

This clonotype has a count of ten or more. The chain carries TRBV3-1 and TRBJ2-2; D uncertain. The ends were cut back, 1 base at V and 1 base at J, with 4 bases in the middle. The CDR3 is 14 amino acids. Germline CDR1 and CDR2: LGHDT and YNNKEL (reference sequence). The CDR3 here is CASSQGENTGELFF. The CDR3 DNA is TGTGCCAGCAGCCAAGGGGAGAACACCGGGGAGCTGTTTTTT.

The V call is TRBV19, the J call TRBJ2-7, with 8 bases aligning to TRBD1. The V and J ends lost 6 bases and 4 bases, in that order; junction bases with no gene match: 11. This CDR3 is built from 15 residues. The germline V gene has CDR1 LNHDA and CDR2 SQIVND (reference sequence). The chain's CDR3 is CASSPIRQGRYEQYF. The CDR3 region has the DNA TGTGCCAGTAGCCCTATCAGACAGGGGCGTTACGAGCAGTACTTC.

This clonotype has ten or more counts. The V call is TRBV6-6, the J call TRBJ2-1; maybe TRBD2 (5 bases). V lost 0 bases, J lost 7 bases, and 7 bases lay in between. Germline CDR1 is MNHNY and CDR2 is SVGAGI (reference sequence). The CDR3 loop spans 13 amino acids. The CDR3 sequence: CASSYSIANEQFF. CDR3 sequence (DNA): TGTGCCAGCAGTTACTCGATAGCGAATGAGCAGTTCTTC.

Comments on this clonotype: This clone may be a read error of a much larger clone one base away. The genes are TRBV7-2 and TRBJ1-1; a possible D gene is TRBD1 (5 bases). The CDR3 covers 14 residues. The V gene lost 4 bases and the J gene lost 1 base, with 10 bases spanning the gap. The germline CDR1 and CDR2 sequences are SGHTA and FQGNSA. CDR3 loop: CASSSAGKNTEAFF. The DNA for the CDR3 is TGTGCCAGCAGCTCTGCAGGGAAGAACACTGAAGCTTTCTTT.

This clonotype was counted ten times or more. This rearrangement joins TRBV2 to TRBJ1-2, with 8 positions matching TRBD1. CDR1 is SNHLY and CDR2 is FYNNEI in the germline V gene. V was clipped by 7 bases and J by 6 bases; unmatched bases: 10. The CDR3 is 14 residues long. CDR3 protein: CASTGQGVGNGYTF. For the CDR3, the DNA is TGTGCCAGCACCGGACAGGGTGTTGGGAATGGCTACACCTTC.

This clonotype showed up many times. J is TRBJ2-5 and V is TRBV7-8; TRBD1 aligns across 9 bases. CDR1 and CDR2 from the germline V gene are SGHVS and FQNEAQ. The CDR3 is 17 residues long. V dropped 5 bases and J dropped 2; count of bases not matched to a gene: 12. The CDR3 DNA is TGTGCCAGCAGCCCTTCCGCCGGGACAGGGCCGCAAGAGACCCAGTACTTC. Translated, it gives CASSPSAGTGPQETQYF.

The chain has TRBV19 and TRBJ2-1; 11 bases are shared with TRBD2. The germline CDR1 and CDR2 sequences are LNHDA and SQIVND (reference sequence). V shed 3 bases and J 5 bases; nucleotides not matched to a gene: 3. The CDR3 consists of 15 residues. CDR3 region: CASSILAGGNNEQFF. In DNA form, the CDR3 reads TGTGCCAGTAGTATCCTAGCGGGAGGCAACAATGAGCAGTTCTTC.

This clonotype was seen ten or more times. The chain employs TRBV24-1 and TRBJ2-3; D is perhaps TRBD1 (5 bases). The ends were cut back, 6 bases at V and 3 bases at J, with 15 bases in the middle. Germline-derived CDR1 and CDR2 are KGHDR and SFDVKD. This CDR3 is 15 amino acids long. The CDR3 DNA reads as TGTGCCACCAGTCCCGGACAAACTCGGACAGATACGCAGTATTTT. The encoded protein is CATSPGQTRTDTQYF.